These 2 T cell receptor beta chains came from one sample sequenced in a study of cytomegalovirus exposure and HLA in healthy donors. The PCR made use of 60 Vbeta and 13 Jbeta primers. Repertoires were generated with immunoSEQ multiplex PCR, while TCRdb's copy carries only in-frame clones and drops some. The sample has more than 90,000 clones; the top ten hold 3.7%. The source material was PBMCs. These TCRs come from a man between 25 and 39 years old in good health and CMV-seronegative.

In DNA, the CDR3 is TGCAGCGTTGTGTCATCGGGAACTCAGCATTTT. Translating gives CSVVSSGTQHF. The rearrangement links TRBV29-1 to TRBJ1-5; no definite D call. With 4 bases removed from V and 13 bases from J, the gap between germline ends came to 14 bases. Looked up from germline, CDR1 is SQVTM and CDR2 is ANQGSEA. The CDR3 extends over 11 amino acids. Filled out from reference TRBV29-1 and TRBJ1-5, the complete variable domain reads SAVISQKPSRDICQRGTSLTIQCQVDSQVTMMFWYRQQPGQSLTLIATANQGSEATYESGFVIDKFPISRPNLTFSTLTVSNMSPEDSSIYLCSVVSSGTQHFGDGTRLSIL.

The V gene is TRBV7-9, the J gene TRBJ2-7; tentatively, D is TRBD2 (6 bases). V gave up 6 bases and J gave up 1 base, with 13 bases separating them. The CDR3 is 14 amino acids. Germline assignment: CDR1 SEHNR and CDR2 FQNEAQ (reference sequence). The CDR3 nucleotides read TGTGCCAGCAGTTCGGGTGGGGGGTCCTACGAGCAGTACTTC. It codes for CASSSGGGSYEQYF.